Each of the 7 T cell receptor beta chains below was sequenced from the same sample in a study of blood T cell repertoires in COVID-19. Repertoires were generated with immunoSEQ multiplex PCR, while TCRdb's copy carries only in-frame clones and drops some. The sample has about 250,000 clones, roughly four fifths seen once. Sequenced material: PBMCs or T cells enriched from blood (not recorded which). These receptors came from a man aged 40-49 years who had been exposed to COVID-19.

V gene TRBV11-1 combines with J gene TRBJ2-7; D is unresolved. CDR1 is SGHAT and CDR2 is FQDESV in the germline V gene (reference sequence). V was cut by 1 base and J by 2 bases, with 9 bases left in between. The CDR3 length is 14 residues. CDR3 nucleotide sequence: TGTGCCAGCAGCTTAGAAAGTCGGGCCTACGAGCAGTACTTC. Its protein is CASSLESRAYEQYF.

The J gene is TRBJ1-1, the V gene TRBV10-1, with 11 nucleotides matching TRBD1. Germline V gene lookup returns CDR1 WNHNN and CDR2 SYGVQD (reference sequence). The CDR3 totals 14 residues. The trim removed 6 bases at V and 7 bases at J, leaving 7 bases unmatched. This CDR3 is CASSLRTGGSEAFF. DNA of the CDR3: TGCGCCAGCAGCCTCAGGACAGGGGGCAGTGAAGCTTTCTTT.

The rearrangement uses TRBV9 and TRBJ2-5, with D maybe TRBD2 (6 bases). The CDR3 is 13 residues long. Germline V gives CDR1 SGDLS, CDR2 YYNGEE. Trimming shortened V by 0 bases and J by 4 bases, and 7 bases separated the two germline ends. The CDR3 DNA is TGTGCCAGCAGCGTAGTTAGCGGAGAGACCCAGTACTTC. Its protein is CASSVVSGETQYF.

The rearrangement links TRBV19 to TRBJ2-7; TRBD1 agrees at 7 bases. The V and J ends lost 5 bases and 2 bases, in that order; junction bases with no gene match: 6. The CDR3 length is 14 residues. Germline CDR1 and CDR2: LNHDA and SQIVND (reference sequence). The DNA for the CDR3 is TGTGCCAGTAGTGCAGCACAGGGGCCCTACGAGCAGTACTTC. Protein product: CASSAAQGPYEQYF.

This chain uses TRBV19 with TRBJ2-3, with D possibly TRBD1 on 6 matching bases. Germline V lookup: CDR1 LNHDA, CDR2 SQIVND (reference sequence). There are 16 residues in the CDR3. The V end lost 6 bases, the J end lost 2 bases, and 18 bases lay between the germline ends. The CDR3 nucleotides read TGTGCCAGTAGCAACACCCAGAGGGGGACCACAGATACGCAGTATTTT. Translation gives CASSNTQRGTTDTQYF.

The V call is TRBV7-9, the J call TRBJ1-5; tentatively, D is TRBD1 (6 bases). With 5 bases removed from V and 2 bases from J, the gap between germline ends came to 22 bases. Germline CDR1 SEHNR, CDR2 FQNEAQ (reference sequence). This CDR3 comprises 18 residues. The CDR3 nucleotides are TGTGCCAGCAGCCCTGGCAGGGGCCCCGGGAACCGCAATCAGCCCCAGCATTTT. Protein product: CASSPGRGPGNRNQPQHF.

The chain couples TRBV11-3 to TRBJ2-7, with D possibly matching TRBD2 (5 bases). CDR1 is SGHNT and CDR2 is YENEEA in the germline V gene. V was pared by 7 bases and J by 2 bases, with 15 bases between. The CDR3 extends over 14 amino acids. The CDR3 protein is CASTEDQQAYEQYF. The CDR3 DNA is TGTGCCAGCACGGAGGACCAGCAAGCCTACGAGCAGTACTTC.